These 8 T cell receptor beta chains came from one sample sequenced in a study of Graves' ophthalmopathy and Graves' hyperthyroidism (dated by TCRdb to about 2018). The reads were generated on an Illumina HiSeq 2000. For repertoire sequencing, TCR beta CDR3 regions were amplified from RNA transcripts. HTBI primers and the Qiagen OneStep RT-PCR kit were used in a first-round RT-PCR, which was followed by a second-round multiplex PCR, size selection and purification. TCRdb reworked the public reads: Q25 trimming with fastp, MiXCR clone assembly, productive beta chains retained. Rows with a matching CDR3 protein are joined into one entry that keeps the most common DNA and genes. The sample has a few hundred thousand distinct CDR3 sequences on record, over 20% of them singletons. The top ten constitute around 3% of the sample. Sequencing was carried out using peripheral blood. These receptors all stem from a woman aged 18-29 years with stable Graves' hyperthyroidism. Donor details come from another sample of the same person, matched by shared clones.

This clonotype occurred many times. The chain joins TRBV28 to TRBJ1-1; D gene unclear. The CDR3 loop spans 13 amino acids. The ends were cut back, 10 bases at V and 0 bases at J, with 12 bases in the middle. Germline V gene sequence: CDR1 MDHEN, CDR2 SYDVKM. The CDR3 coding sequence is TGTGCCATCGGAAGAGGGATGAACACTGAAGCTTTCTTT. Its protein product is CAIGRGMNTEAFF.

This clonotype was found many times. The chain joins TRBV20-1 to TRBJ1-1; unclear D gene. The CDR3 has 15 residues. Germline CDR1 DFQATT, CDR2 SNEGSKA (reference sequence). V lost 0 bases and J 4 bases, leaving 15 bases between the germline ends. The CDR3 DNA reads as TGCAGTGCTAGAGATGCGGGTGACACCAGCACTGAAGCTTTCTTT. Residues: CSARDAGDTSTEAFF.

This clonotype was detected many times. This sequence joins TRBV7-2 and TRBJ1-2, with D uncertain. The CDR3 consists of 14 residues. Trimming stripped 5 bases from V and 6 bases from J, with 16 bases between. In germline, CDR1 is SGHTA, CDR2 FQGNSA. CDR3 in amino acids: CASSPLTSRHGYTF. As DNA, the CDR3 is TGTGCCAGCAGCCCCCTTACCAGCCGGCATGGCTACACCTTC.

This clonotype came up many times. This rearrangement joins TRBV6-5 to TRBJ2-7; D is uncertain. Germline CDR1 MNHEY, CDR2 SVGAGI. CDR3 length equals 16 residues. Trimming took 6 bases from V and 0 from J, leaving 18 bases between them. This chain's CDR3 is CASSSLGKRSSYEQYF. The CDR3 DNA follows: TGTGCCAGCAGCTCCCTCGGTAAGAGGAGCTCCTACGAGCAGTACTTC.

This chain's CDR3 is CASSQRGGRGTEAFF. The CDR3 coding sequence is TGCGCCAGCAGCCAAAGGGGGGGGCGCGGCACTGAAGCTTTCTTT. The J gene is TRBJ1-1, the V gene TRBV5-1, with D tentatively TRBD1 (6 bases). The CDR3 has 15 residues. In germline, CDR1 is SGHRS, CDR2 YFSETQ. The ends were cut back, 4 bases at V and 4 bases at J, with 17 bases in the middle.

There are many counts of this clonotype. A much larger clone lies a single base off, so this may be a read error. The chain employs TRBV12-5 and TRBJ2-5, with 7 bases matching TRBD1. Germline CDR1 and CDR2: LGHNT and FRNRAP. This CDR3 contains 14 residues. The CDR3 is CASGVDRDEETQCF. CDR3 coding DNA: TGTGCTAGTGGAGTTGACAGGGATGAAGAGACCCAGTGCTTC.

This clonotype has at least ten counts. The rearrangement uses TRBV29-1 and TRBJ1-2; D gene ambiguous. The CDR3 runs to 12 residues. V dropped 2 bases and J dropped 8 bases, with 12 bases sitting between them. Germline CDR1 is SQVTM and CDR2 is ANQGSEA. The CDR3, as DNA: TGCAGCGTTGAAACGACCGTGGAAGGCTACACCTTC. It codes for CSVETTVEGYTF. Complete variable domain (other parts from reference TRBV29-1 and TRBJ1-2): SAVISQKPSRDICQRGTSLTIQCQVDSQVTMMFWYRQQPGQSLTLIATANQGSEATYESGFVIDKFPISRPNLTFSTLTVSNMSPEDSSIYLCSVETTVEGYTFGSGTRLTVV.

In this sample, this clonotype turned up many times. V usage is TRBV2 and J usage is TRBJ1-3; 8 nucleotides match TRBD1. From germline, CDR1 is SNHLY and CDR2 FYNNEI. V shed 6 bases and J 4 bases; nucleotides not matched to a gene: 8. The CDR3 totals 15 residues. In DNA, the CDR3 is TGTGCCAGCAGCGGACAGGGTTTGCGGGGAAACACCATATATTTT. Protein sequence: CASSGQGLRGNTIYF.